This record looks at one T cell receptor (beta chain) sequence and its context. Patients from Seattle were sampled longitudinally, starting during active infection. The CDR3 totals 15 residues. Germline V CDR1 and CDR2: SGHTA, FQGTGA. The V gene lost 2 bases and the J gene lost 4 bases, with 12 bases spanning the gap. This sample was included in a study of blood T cell repertoires in COVID-19. About the study: Samples came from the United States, Italy and Spain, spanning acute and convalescent COVID-19. From T cells, B-cell-depleted T cells, or PBMCs came the material, which was cDNA or gDNA.

Authors' methods: Estimates of nucleated cell counts were drawn from the amplification of reference gene primers. The assay was immunoSEQ multiplex PCR, and TCRdb's table has in-frame clones only and misses some. V, J and clone size are taken as reported in that table, and D and trimming were inferred from the DNA itself. The sample shows 200,000 or so clones, roughly 90% of them seen only once. The chain carries TRBV7-3 and TRBJ1-3, with D maybe TRBD1 (6 bases). The sample taken for sequencing was peripheral blood. This TCR derives from a man between 60 and 75 years old with COVID-19, enrolled during active disease. This chain's CDR3 is CASSLSGDAGNTIYF. The CDR3 bases are TGTGCCAGCAGCTTATCAGGGGACGCCGGAAACACCATATATTTT.